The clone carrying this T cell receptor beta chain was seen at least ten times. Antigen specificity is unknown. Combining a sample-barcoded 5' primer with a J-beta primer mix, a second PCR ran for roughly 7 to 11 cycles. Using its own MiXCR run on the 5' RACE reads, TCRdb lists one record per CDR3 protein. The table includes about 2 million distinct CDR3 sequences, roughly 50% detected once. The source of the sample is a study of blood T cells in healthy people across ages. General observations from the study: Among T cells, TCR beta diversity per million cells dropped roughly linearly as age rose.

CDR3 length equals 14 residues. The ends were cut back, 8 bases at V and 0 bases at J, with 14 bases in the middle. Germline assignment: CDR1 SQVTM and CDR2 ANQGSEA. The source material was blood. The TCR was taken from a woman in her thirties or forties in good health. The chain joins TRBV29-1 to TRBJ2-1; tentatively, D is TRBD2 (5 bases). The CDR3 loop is CSLRTRLSYNEQFF. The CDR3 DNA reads TGCAGCCTGCGGACTCGACTCTCCTACAATGAGCAGTTCTTC.